This is a list of T cell receptor beta chains from one sample in a study of identical twins. From the 5' RACE reads, TCRdb called clonotypes with MiXCR, one entry per CDR3 protein. The sample consists of about 920,000 distinct CDR3 sequences, 9% to 15% of them appearing once. This same sample was also taken into another study, of yellow fever vaccine responses in identical twins.

The sequenced sample was PBMCs. The receptors originated from a woman aged 18-29 years in good health. CDR3s include the opening cysteine and the closing phenylalanine or tryptophan. The D gene is left open where the match is weak. Expanded clones are given a class, and other clones once, few, many or no size at all.

>TRBJ2-1|TRBD1|TRBV20-1|NA
TGCAGTGCCGTTCCCCCGGGACAGGGGGACAATGAGCAGTTCTTC
CSAVPPGQGDNEQFF
>TRBJ1-4|NA|TRBV5-1|many
TGCGCCAGCAGCTTGGATAATGAAAAACTGTTTTTT
CASSLDNEKLFF
>TRBJ1-2|NA|TRBV6-1|few
TGTGCCAGCAGCATTACAGACAACTATGGCTACACCTTC
CASSITDNYGYTF
>TRBJ2-1|NA|TRBV7-9|many
TGTGCCAGCAGCTTGGTTCTAGGGCCGTACAATGAGCAGTTCTTC
CASSLVLGPYNEQFF
>TRBJ2-5|TRBD2|TRBV10-3|few
TGTGCCACCCACCCGGGGGGACTGGTGACCCAGTACTTC
CATHPGGLVTQYF
>TRBJ2-3|TRBD2|TRBV5-1|NA
TGCGCCAGCAGCTTGGCGCGACTAGCGATGGATACGCAGTATTTT
CASSLARLAMDTQYF
>TRBJ2-1|NA|TRBV2|NA
TGTGCCAGCAGTGAATGGAACAATGAGCAGTTCTTC
CASSEWNNEQFF
>TRBJ2-5|NA|TRBV12-3/TRBV12-4|NA
TGTGCCAGCAGCCCAATCCGGGACAAACAAGAGACCCAGTACTTC
CASSPIRDKQETQYF
>TRBJ2-6|TRBD1|TRBV20-1|NA
TGCAGTGCTACGGGACAGGGGATGATAGGGGCCAACGTCCTGACTTTC
CSATGQGMIGANVLTF
>TRBJ2-1|TRBD2|TRBV7-9|NA
TGTGCCAGCAGCACTAGCGGGGGGGCGAGGAGTGAGCAGTTCTTC
CASSTSGGARSEQFF
>TRBJ1-5|TRBD1|TRBV12-3/TRBV12-4|many
TGTGCCAGCAGTCGCACAGGGGGAAGCAATCAGCCCCAGCATTTT
CASSRTGGSNQPQHF
>TRBJ2-1|NA|TRBV6-1|once
TGTGCCAGCAGTCGAGGCCAGGAGAGCTCCTACAATGAGCAGTTCTTC
CASSRGQESSYNEQFF
>TRBJ2-1|TRBD2|TRBV5-1|few
TGCGCCAGCAGCTTGATCCCCCTAGCGGGGGGCTCCTACAATGAGCAGTTCTTC
CASSLIPLAGGSYNEQFF
>TRBJ2-3|TRBD2|TRBV12-3/TRBV12-4|many
TGTGCCAGCAGCCCCCTAACTAGCGGCCTCACAGATACGCAGTATTTT
CASSPLTSGLTDTQYF
>TRBJ2-4|TRBD1|TRBV5-4|NA
TGTGCCAGCAGCGCAATGGGACAGGGAGACGACATTCAGTACTTC
CASSAMGQGDDIQYF
>TRBJ2-2|TRBD2|TRBV29-1|NA
TGCAGCGTGGGGACTAGTGGAGGGGAGCTGTTTTTT
CSVGTSGGELFF
>TRBJ2-7|TRBD2|TRBV29-1|few
TGCAGCGTTGAGTATCTAGGACTAGCGGGGGTTTCCTACGAGCAGTACTTC
CSVEYLGLAGVSYEQYF
>TRBJ1-5|NA|TRBV7-2|few
TGTGCCAGCAGCCCGGACTACAATCAGCCCCAGCATTTT
CASSPDYNQPQHF
>TRBJ2-5|TRBD2|TRBV7-9|NA
TGTGCCAGCAGTAATGGATGGGGGGGTGGAGAGACCCAGTACTTC
CASSNGWGGGETQYF
>TRBJ2-1|NA|TRBV12-3/TRBV12-4|NA
TGTGCCAGCAGTTTCCCCGCAAATGAGCAGTTCTTC
CASSFPANEQFF
>TRBJ2-1|NA|TRBV6-1|NA
TGTGCCACTAGAGTCCTTCTTACCTACAATGAGCAGTTCTTC
CATRVLLTYNEQFF
>TRBJ2-3|NA|TRBV11-1|NA
TGTGCCAGCAGCTTTGGGTTCCTCGCAGATACGCAGTATTTT
CASSFGFLADTQYF
>TRBJ2-5|NA|TRBV14|few
TGTGCCAGCAGACAGACTCCGACACGAAAAGAGACCCAGTACTTC
CASRQTPTRKETQYF
>TRBJ2-7|NA|TRBV10-3|few
TGTGCCATCAGTGGAAGAAGAGAGCGCAGCTCCTACGAGCAGTACTTC
CAISGRRERSSYEQYF
>TRBJ1-6|NA|TRBV6-1|few
TGTGCCAGCAGTGAAGTGGGGTATAATTCACCCCTCCACTTT
CASSEVGYNSPLHF
>TRBJ2-5|NA|TRBV12-3/TRBV12-4|NA
TGTGCCAGCAGTAGAAGGGGGACCCAGTACTTC
CASSRRGTQYF
>TRBJ1-1|NA|TRBV12-3/TRBV12-4|many
TGTGCCAGCACCCTTAACACTGAAGCTTTCTTT
CASTLNTEAFF
>TRBJ2-3|TRBD2|TRBV12-3/TRBV12-4|NA
TGTGCCAGCAGTTTAGGGGGGTTTCCTAGCGGAACTAGCACAGATACGCAGTATTTT
CASSLGGFPSGTSTDTQYF
>TRBJ2-7|TRBD2|TRBV6-5|few
TGTGCCAGCAGTTACTCGACTAGCGGAATCTACGAGCAGTACTTC
CASSYSTSGIYEQYF
>TRBJ1-6|TRBD1|TRBV7-2|NA
TGTGCCAGCAGCCCCACAGGGGTCGGTTCACCCCTCCACTTT
CASSPTGVGSPLHF
>TRBJ2-1|NA|TRBV15|many
TGTGCCACCAGCACATTACCTGGGGCGACCGGCAATGAGCAGTTCTTC
CATSTLPGATGNEQFF
>TRBJ2-5|NA|TRBV4-1|few
TGCGCCAGCAGCCAAGTTTACGGACCGCTAAAAGAGACCCAGTACTTC
CASSQVYGPLKETQYF
>TRBJ2-1|TRBD1|TRBV12-3/TRBV12-4|few
TGTGCCAGCAGTTGGGACAGGCCCTACAATGAGCAGTTCTTC
CASSWDRPYNEQFF
>TRBJ1-5|TRBD1|TRBV10-1|few
TGCGCCAGCAGTGCCGGGACAGGGGGCCGGGGAGGTCAGCCCCAGCATTTT
CASSAGTGGRGGQPQHF
>TRBJ2-7|NA|TRBV4-1|few
TGCGCCAGCAGCCAAGTCTCGCTTCCTTCCTACGAGCAGTACTTC
CASSQVSLPSYEQYF
>TRBJ2-1|NA|TRBV5-1|few
TGCGCCAGCAGCTCGTCCGGGCCCCGATCCTACAATGAGCAGTTCTTC
CASSSSGPRSYNEQFF
>TRBJ1-6|NA|TRBV20-1|few
TGCAGTGCCTGGTGGGTTTCTAATTCACCCCTCCACTTT
CSAWWVSNSPLHF
>TRBJ2-3|NA|TRBV7-2|few
TGTGCCAGCAGCTTCCGTGGGCGGCGGGATACGCAGTATTTT
CASSFRGRRDTQYF
>TRBJ1-4|NA|TRBV5-6|few
TGTGCCAGCAGCTTGGCGGACTCGGAAAAACTGTTTTTT
CASSLADSEKLFF
>TRBJ2-1|TRBD2|TRBV12-3/TRBV12-4|NA
TGTGCCAGCCTTTTTGGGGGGAGGGCTTTAGGTACTGAGCAGTTCTTC
CASLFGGRALGTEQFF
>TRBJ2-7|TRBD2|TRBV15|few
TGTGCCACCAGCAGAGATGCGGGCAGCGGGAGTACCTACGAGCAGTACTTC
CATSRDAGSGSTYEQYF
>TRBJ2-7|TRBD1|TRBV6-1|NA
TGTGCCACCGCTGGAAAAGAACAGGGGTACGAGCAGTACTTC
CATAGKEQGYEQYF
>TRBJ1-6|NA|TRBV5-1|many
TGCGCCAGCAGCTTGAGTGGGGATAATTCACCCCTCCACTTT
CASSLSGDNSPLHF
>TRBJ2-5|TRBD1|TRBV27|NA
TGTGCCAGCAGTCCCCAGGACAGGGAGACCCAGTACTTC
CASSPQDRETQYF
>TRBJ2-2|TRBD2|TRBV5-7|NA
TGTGCCAGCAGCCCCCCCGGACTAGCTACGAACACCGGGGAGCTGTTTTTT
CASSPPGLATNTGELFF
>TRBJ2-3|NA|TRBV7-2|few
TGTGCCAGCAGCTTAGCAGTTCAGCAGTATTTT
CASSLAVQQYF
>TRBJ1-4|NA|TRBV3-1|few
TGTGCCAGCAGCCAAAGGGCCGGGGGTGAAAAACTGTTTTTT
CASSQRAGGEKLFF
>TRBJ2-5|NA|TRBV7-7|once
TGTGCCAGCAGCCTCCAGATGGGGCAGCAAGAGACCCAGTACTTC
CASSLQMGQQETQYF
>TRBJ2-1|NA|TRBV11-3|once
TGTGCCAGCAGCCCCCCTACTAGCCAGGAGGGCAATGAGCAGTTCTTC
CASSPPTSQEGNEQFF
>TRBJ1-2|TRBD1|TRBV29-1|few
TGCAGCGTTGCCGCCCGGGACAGGAGCTACACCTTC
CSVAARDRSYTF
>TRBJ2-1|TRBD2|TRBV7-2|NA
TGTGCCAGCAGCTCGGGGACTAGCGGGTTCTACAATGAGCAGTTCTTC
CASSSGTSGFYNEQFF
>TRBJ2-3|TRBD2|TRBV15|NA
TGTGCCACCAGCGGGGGGGGATTTAGAGATACGCAGTATTTT
CATSGGGFRDTQYF
>TRBJ2-2|NA|TRBV15|few
TGTGCCACCAGCAGAGGGGATGGCGGGGAGCTGTTTTTT
CATSRGDGGELFF
>TRBJ2-5|NA|TRBV3-1|NA
TGTGCCAGCAGCCAATTGGGGCTGGAGCAAGAGACCCAGTACTTC
CASSQLGLEQETQYF